These 13 T cell receptor beta chains came from one sample sequenced in a study of cytomegalovirus exposure and HLA in healthy donors. This PCR relied on a set of 60 Vbeta primers and 13 Jbeta primers. Profiled with immunoSEQ multiplex PCR; TCRdb holds only in-frame clones, not every one. The table has over 200,000 clones, approximately 90% seen once. The source material was PBMCs. Source of these receptors: a woman aged 18 to 35 in good health and CMV-seronegative.

The chain is built from TRBV6-5 and TRBJ2-2; possibly TRBD2 for D (6 bases). V lost 6 bases, J lost 3 bases, and 14 bases lay in between. CDR1 and CDR2 (germline): MNHEY, SVGAGI. CDR3 length: 15 amino acids. CDR3 DNA: TGTGCCAGCAGGGACCCTCGGGGGTACACCGGGGAGCTGTTTTTT. Its translation is CASRDPRGYTGELFF.

The chain couples TRBV5-1 to TRBJ2-3; the D is unclear. V dropped 4 bases and J dropped 6 bases, with 18 bases sitting between them. This CDR3 comprises 15 residues. Germline CDR1 is SGHRS and CDR2 is YFSETQ. CDR3 in amino acids: CASSAAASNSDTQYF. CDR3 nucleotides: TGCGCCAGCAGCGCTGCGGCGTCCAACTCGGATACGCAGTATTTT.

This chain joins TRBV5-6 and TRBJ1-2; tentatively, D is TRBD1 (6 bases). Germline loops: CDR1 SGHDT, CDR2 YYEEEE. Between the trimmed V and J ends, which lost 4 bases and 8 bases, there was a span of 12 bases. The CDR3 length is 12 residues. Here the CDR3 DNA reads TGTGCCAGCAGCGATACAGGGCACGGCTACACCTTC. Protein: CASSDTGHGYTF. The full variable domain, in which reference TRBV5-6 and TRBJ1-2 provide the parts outside the CDR3, is DAGVTQSPTHLIKTRGQQVTLRCSPKSGHDTVSWYQQALGQGPQFIFQYYEEEERQRGNFPDRFSGHQFPNYSSELNVNALLLGDSALYLCASSDTGHGYTFGSGTRLTVV.

In its sample, this clone was seen once. The rearrangement joins TRBV5-4 to TRBJ2-4, with D possibly being TRBD1 (7 bases). The germline gives CDR1 SGHNT, CDR2 YYREEE (reference sequence). The CDR3 is made up of 16 amino acids. Trimming took off 2 bases at V and 6 bases at J, with 18 bases between the two ends. CDR3 DNA sequence: TGTGCCAGCAGCTTTGGCCAGGGGGGAATGGGAAACATTCAGTACTTC. Amino acid sequence: CASSFGQGGMGNIQYF.

V is TRBV5-3 and J is TRBJ2-7, with D perhaps matching TRBD2 (6 bases). TRBV5-3 has ORF status, its function being uncertain. The CDR3 has 14 residues. The V end lost 10 bases, the J end lost 6 bases, and 23 bases lay between the germline ends. The CDR3 nucleotides read TGTGCCCCCCAGGCCGGGACTCCTCGGGGCGAGCAGTACTTC. Translated, it gives CAPQAGTPRGEQYF.

V usage is TRBV19 and J usage is TRBJ2-7; 7 bases are shared with TRBD1. The junction had 12 bases not matched to a gene; V was cut back by 6 bases and J by 7 bases. The CDR3 is 14 residues long. Per the germline V gene, CDR1 is LNHDA and CDR2 is SQIVND (reference sequence). The CDR3 nucleotides read TGTGCCAGTAGCAAGGGACAGCCGGCTGAAGAGCAGTACTTC. Amino acid sequence: CASSKGQPAEEQYF.

This chain connects TRBV9 to TRBJ1-3; D ambiguous. The CDR3 has 15 amino acids. Trimming left V 4 bases short and J 2 bases short, with 13 bases between. CDR1 SGDLS and CDR2 YYNGEE come from the germline V gene. The CDR3 DNA follows: TGTGCCAGCAGCCGATATCCGGGAGCTGGAAACACCATATATTTT. Its protein is CASSRYPGAGNTIYF.

This rearrangement joins TRBV5-1 to TRBJ2-2; TRBD2 matches at 9 bases. The CDR3 length is 15 residues. After removal of 5 bases from V and 4 bases from J, the junction contained 6 bases not matched to a gene. Germline assignment: CDR1 SGHRS and CDR2 YFSETQ. CDR3 bases: TGCGCCAGCAGGACCCTAGCGGGGAGCACCGGGGAGCTGTTTTTT. Translation: CASRTLAGSTGELFF.

The rearrangement joins TRBV11-2 to TRBJ1-3; perhaps TRBD1 as D (5 bases). The CDR3 sequence is 15 residues long. V shed 1 base and J shed 5 bases, with 12 bases lying between them. Germline V gene sequence: CDR1 SGHAT, CDR2 FQNNGV. DNA for the CDR3: TGTGCCAGCAGCTTAGTGCAGGGTGGAAGAAACACCATATATTTT. Amino acid sequence: CASSLVQGGRNTIYF.

The V gene is TRBV4-1, the J gene TRBJ2-7; possibly TRBD2 for D (7 bases). Germline values: CDR1 MGHRA, CDR2 YSYEKL. The CDR3 extends over 15 amino acids. The V end was cut by 1 base, the J end by 7 bases, with 17 bases between. The CDR3: CASSQGNHGGREQYF. CDR3 coding DNA: TGCGCCAGCAGCCAAGGTAATCACGGGGGGCGAGAGCAGTACTTC.

The chain recombines TRBV29-1 with TRBJ1-3; TRBD1 might be the D (5 bases). V was pared by 0 bases and J by 2 bases, with 8 bases between. Germline CDR1 is SQVTM and CDR2 is ANQGSEA. The CDR3 covers 14 residues. For the CDR3, the DNA is TGCAGCGTTGAAGATCGCAGGGCTGGAAACACCATATATTTT. Its translation: CSVEDRRAGNTIYF.

This sequence joins TRBV21-1 and TRBJ2-3; the D segment call TRBD2 is taken from the table without a DNA check. TRBV21-1 is marked as a pseudogene. This CDR3 is built from 14 residues. CDR3 protein: CASSIGLAQDTQYF. In DNA form, the CDR3 reads TGTGCCAGCAGCATTGGACTAGCCCAAGATACGCAGTATTTT.

This chain uses TRBV9 with TRBJ1-1, with D hard to call. V was trimmed by 4 bases and J by 4 bases, leaving 17 bases between them. The length of the CDR3 is 15 residues. The germline gives CDR1 SGDLS, CDR2 YYNGEE. CDR3 nucleotide sequence: TGTGCCAGCAGCCGGGGAACGCCAGAGGGCACTGAAGCTTTCTTT. Protein product: CASSRGTPEGTEAFF.